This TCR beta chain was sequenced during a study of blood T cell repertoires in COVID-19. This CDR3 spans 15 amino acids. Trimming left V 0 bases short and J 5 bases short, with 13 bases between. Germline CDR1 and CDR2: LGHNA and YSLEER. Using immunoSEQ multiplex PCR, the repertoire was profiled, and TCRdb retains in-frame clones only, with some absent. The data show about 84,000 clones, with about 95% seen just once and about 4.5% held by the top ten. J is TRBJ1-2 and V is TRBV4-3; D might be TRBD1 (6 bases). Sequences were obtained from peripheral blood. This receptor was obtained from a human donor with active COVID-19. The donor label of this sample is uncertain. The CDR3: CASSQDLGRGYGYTF. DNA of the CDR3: TGCGCCAGCAGCCAAGATCTGGGGAGGGGGTATGGCTACACCTTC.